The 3 T cell receptor beta chains in this list originate from one sample, sequenced in a study of cytomegalovirus exposure and HLA in healthy donors. Researchers ran the PCR with 60 Vbeta and 13 Jbeta primers. Measured with immunoSEQ multiplex PCR; TCRdb has only the in-frame clones, and not every one. The sample lists over 150,000 clones; around 84% were seen once. The sample comprised PBMCs. The receptors were sampled from a woman between 40 and 50 years old in good health and CMV-seropositive.

The J gene is TRBJ2-1, the V gene TRBV7-6; 7 nucleotides line up with TRBD2. Germline CDR1 reads SGHVS; CDR2 reads FNYEAQ. Trimming removed 0 bases from V and 9 bases from J; junction bases left unmatched: 11. The CDR3 covers 16 residues. This CDR3 is CASSLARGGRAVEQFF. CDR3 nucleotides: TGTGCCAGCAGCTTAGCGCGTGGGGGGAGGGCCGTTGAGCAGTTCTTC. Full variable domain (remainder filled in from reference TRBV7-6 and TRBJ2-1): GAGVSQSPRYKVTKRGQDVALRCDPISGHVSLYWYRQALGQGPEFLTYFNYEAQQDKSGLPNDRFSAERPEGSISTLTIQRTEQRDSAMYRCASSLARGGRAVEQFFGPGTRLTVL.

This chain connects TRBV2 to TRBJ1-5; the D is unclear. The CDR3 is 14 residues long. Trimming shortened V by 6 bases and J by 8 bases, and 17 bases separated the two germline ends. CDR1 and CDR2 (germline): SNHLY, FYNNEI. The CDR3 protein is CASRKFRVAEPQHF. CDR3 nucleotide sequence: TGTGCCAGCAGGAAATTCCGGGTTGCAGAGCCCCAGCATTTT.

The DNA of the CDR3 is TGTGCCAGCAGCCAAGTGGGGGTGCGTCCAGGGGGCGTTTTCACGATAATGCCTCAAGAGCAGTACTTC. Its protein is CASSQVGVRPGGVFTIMPQEQYF. J is TRBJ2-7 and V is TRBV14, with TRBD1 matching 8 bases. In germline, CDR1 is SGHDN, CDR2 FVKESK. The V and J ends lost 1 base and 7 bases, in that order; junction bases with no gene match: 33. This CDR3 has 23 amino acids.